Presented here are 21 T cell receptor beta chains from one specimen sequenced in a study of T cells in localized non-small cell lung cancer. Profiling relied on immunoSEQ multiplex PCR, and the TCRdb table lists in-frame clones only, not all of them. The sample has 45,000 to 65,000 clones, roughly 90% seen once; the top ten hold about 20%. The sample consisted of peripheral blood, taken before any cancer treatment. These receptor sequences come from a man aged 40-75 years with stage I squamous cell lung carcinoma.

J is TRBJ2-5 and V is TRBV12-2; whether TRBD2, the table's D call, matches the DNA was not checked. TRBV12-2 corresponds to a pseudogene. The CDR3 spans 16 residues. The CDR3 is CASRLADRDYQETQYF. Written as DNA, the CDR3 is TGTGCAAGTCGCTTAGCTGACCGGGACTACCAAGAGACCCAGTACTTC.

The genes are TRBV28 and TRBJ2-1; 8 nucleotides agree with TRBD2. Germline loops: CDR1 MDHEN, CDR2 SYDVKM. The CDR3 loop spans 15 amino acids. V shed 4 bases, J shed 6 bases, and the junction held 8 bases outside the gene matches. As DNA, the CDR3 is TGTGCCAGCAGTTCCCCAGCGGGAGTGGGCAATGAGCAGTTCTTC. Its protein product is CASSSPAGVGNEQFF. Full variable domain (rest looked up from reference TRBV28 and TRBJ2-1): DVKVTQSSRYLVKRTGEKVFLECVQDMDHENMFWYRQDPGLGLRLIYFSYDVKMKEKGDIPEGYSVSREKKERFSLILESASTNQTSMYLCASSSPAGVGNEQFFGPGTRLTVL.

The rearrangement joins TRBV7-9 to TRBJ2-3; D possibly corresponds to TRBD2 (5 bases). Germline loops: CDR1 SEHNR, CDR2 FQNEAQ (reference sequence). CDR3 length: 13 residues. Between the trimmed V and J ends, which lost 10 bases and 0 bases, there was a span of 11 bases. The CDR3: CAIPGGSTDTQYF. CDR3 nucleotide sequence: TGTGCCATCCCCGGCGGGAGCACAGATACGCAGTATTTT.

The V and J genes are TRBV7-3 and TRBJ2-2; D uncertain. This CDR3 region has 15 residues. CDR1 and CDR2 (germline): SGHTA, FQGTGA. V lost 5 bases, J lost 1 base, and 11 bases lay in between. The DNA of the CDR3 is TGTGCCAGCAGCCCGACGAGCGTGAACACCGGGGAGCTGTTTTTT. Its protein product is CASSPTSVNTGELFF. Supplemented by reference TRBV7-3 and TRBJ2-2, the full variable domain reads GAGVSQTPSNKVTEKGKYVELRCDPISGHTALYWYRQSLGQGPEFLIYFQGTGAADDSGLPNDRFFAVRPEGSVSTLKIQRTERGDSAVYLCASSPTSVNTGELFFGEGSRLTVL.

This chain links TRBV4-3 with TRBJ2-4, with D uncertain. Germline lookup yields CDR1 LGHNA and CDR2 YSLEER. V lost 3 bases, J lost 0 bases, and 9 bases lay in between. The CDR3 has 15 residues. CDR3 nucleotides: TGCGCCAGCAGCCAGACCATAGTAGCCAAAAACATTCAGTACTTC. Translating gives CASSQTIVAKNIQYF.

The chain recombines TRBV28 with TRBJ1-1; D not certain. V was shortened by 2 bases and J by 2 bases, with 9 bases between the two germline ends. CDR3 length: 14 residues. Germline V lookup: CDR1 MDHEN, CDR2 SYDVKM. CDR3 DNA: TGTGCCAGCAGTTTAGGTGGAGCTAACACTGAAGCTTTCTTT. Its protein is CASSLGGANTEAFF.

This clone has only one observation. The chain couples TRBV5-6 to TRBJ2-1, with TRBD2 identical over 7 bases. CDR1 SGHDT and CDR2 YYEEEE come from the germline V gene. The CDR3 consists of 14 residues. J was trimmed by 4 bases and V by 5 bases; bases with no gene match: 6. The chain's CDR3 is CASSQGLTYNEQFF. The CDR3 DNA reads as TGTGCCAGCAGTCAGGGACTAACTTACAATGAGCAGTTCTTC.

The DNA of the CDR3 is TGTGCCAGCAGCCGCGGAGTGGGTGCCGGGGCCAACGTCCTGACTTTC. Translation: CASSRGVGAGANVLTF. The rearrangement links TRBV11-3 to TRBJ2-6; D is uncertain. Germline V gives CDR1 SGHNT, CDR2 YENEEA. V lost 5 bases to trimming and J lost 4 bases, with 15 bases between them. The CDR3 has 16 amino acids.

V is TRBV29-1 and J is TRBJ2-5, with 8 bases aligning to TRBD2. V gave up 5 bases and J gave up 2 bases; unmatched junction bases: 4. CDR3 length equals 13 residues. Germline V lookup: CDR1 SQVTM, CDR2 ANQGSEA. The CDR3 sequence is CSVSVAGQETQYF. CDR3 bases: TGCAGCGTTTCAGTAGCGGGACAAGAGACCCAGTACTTC. The full variable domain, with the rest looked up from reference TRBV29-1 and TRBJ2-5, is SAVISQKPSRDICQRGTSLTIQCQVDSQVTMMFWYRQQPGQSLTLIATANQGSEATYESGFVIDKFPISRPNLTFSTLTVSNMSPEDSSIYLCSVSVAGQETQYFGPGTRLLVL.

This clone was recorded only once. This chain connects TRBV28 to TRBJ1-1; unclear D gene. This CDR3 region has 12 residues. V lost 6 bases and J 1 base, leaving 6 bases between the germline ends. Germline assignment: CDR1 MDHEN and CDR2 SYDVKM. The CDR3: CASSPPNTEAFF. CDR3 sequence (DNA): TGTGCCAGCAGCCCACCGAACACTGAAGCTTTCTTT.

The chain couples TRBV19 to TRBJ2-1; D may match TRBD1 or TRBD2 (6 bases each). Germline loops: CDR1 LNHDA, CDR2 SQIVND (reference sequence). Trimming shortened V by 5 bases and J by 6 bases, and 17 bases separated the two germline ends. CDR3 size: 15 residues. In nucleotides, the CDR3 is TGTGCCAGTAGTGTTCTGGGGGGCAGTCGCAATGAGCAGTTCTTC. It specifies CASSVLGGSRNEQFF.

The chain is built from TRBV5-1 and TRBJ2-7; possibly TRBD1 for D (5 bases). Trimming cost V 2 bases and J 0 bases, with 12 bases left between them. CDR3 size: 15 residues. Germline V gene sequence: CDR1 SGHRS, CDR2 YFSETQ. This chain's CDR3 is CASSFGQGRSYEQYF. CDR3 DNA: TGCGCCAGCAGCTTTGGCCAGGGTCGCTCCTACGAGCAGTACTTC.

This rearrangement joins TRBV19 to TRBJ2-4; D unclear. Trimming stripped 4 bases from V and 7 bases from J, with 14 bases between. The germline V gene encodes CDR1 LNHDA and CDR2 SQIVND (reference sequence). The CDR3 runs 14 residues. In DNA form, the CDR3 reads TGTGCCAGTAGTACGAGACTGGGCAAGAACATTCAGTACTTC. Its protein product is CASSTRLGKNIQYF.

J is TRBJ2-1 and V is TRBV25-1; no clear D. Germline V gene lookup returns CDR1 MGHDK and CDR2 SYGVNS. This CDR3 has 16 residues. V was shortened by 5 bases and J by 6 bases, with 20 bases between the two germline ends. The CDR3 is CASSQTLPTNSNEQFF. CDR3 nucleotides: TGTGCCAGCAGTCAAACATTACCCACTAACAGCAATGAGCAGTTCTTC. The full variable domain, rest sourced from reference TRBV25-1 and TRBJ2-1, is EADIYQTPRYLVIGTGKKITLECSQTMGHDKMYWYQQDPGMELHLIHYSYGVNSTEKGDLSSESTVSRIRTEHFPLTLESARPSHTSQYLCASSQTLPTNSNEQFFGPGTRLTVL.

In this sample, this clone turned up a few times. The chain carries TRBV5-6 and TRBJ1-6, with D unresolved. Germline loops: CDR1 SGHDT, CDR2 YYEEEE. CDR3 length equals 13 residues. Trimming removed 3 bases at V and 9 bases at J, with 10 bases between. CDR3 in DNA: TGTGCCAGCAGCTCTTCCGAGATTTCACCCCTCCACTTT. It is translated as CASSSSEISPLHF.

The rearrangement uses TRBV7-2 and TRBJ2-1, with D possibly called TRBD1 or TRBD2 (5 bases each). Germline CDR1 is SGHTA and CDR2 is FQGNSA. CDR3 length equals 12 residues. V was trimmed by 1 base and J by 10 bases, leaving 8 bases between them. The CDR3 here is CASSLVGEEQFF. CDR3 DNA sequence: TGTGCCAGCAGCTTAGTGGGGGAAGAGCAGTTCTTC.

The chain is built from TRBV19 and TRBJ2-3; D is perhaps TRBD2 (6 bases). The CDR3 spans 15 residues. The ends were cut back, 10 bases at V and 1 base at J, with 18 bases in the middle. Germline values: CDR1 LNHDA, CDR2 SQIVND (reference sequence). CDR3 region: CAIAPEASGTDTQYF. The CDR3, as DNA: TGTGCCATTGCCCCCGAGGCTAGCGGCACAGATACGCAGTATTTT.

DNA for the CDR3: TGTGCCAGCAACAAAGGAGGGACTAGCGGGAGTCGCACAGATACGCAGTATTTT. It encodes CASNKGGTSGSRTDTQYF. The chain combines TRBV5-4 with TRBJ2-3; 14 bases agree with TRBD2. Germline assignment: CDR1 SGHNT and CDR2 YYREEE (reference sequence). The V gene end was trimmed by 6 bases and the J gene end by 1 base; junction bases not matched to a gene: 10. The CDR3 spans 18 residues.

In DNA form, the CDR3 reads TGCAGCGTTGGAAGTAGCAATCAGCCCCAGCATTTT. This sequence encodes CSVGSSNQPQHF. The rearrangement joins TRBV29-1 to TRBJ1-5; D gene unclear. This CDR3 has 12 residues. CDR1 and CDR2 (germline): SQVTM, ANQGSEA. V was pared by 4 bases and J by 0 bases, with 4 bases between.

This clone showed up just once. The chain recombines TRBV5-4 with TRBJ1-1; the match to TRBD1 covers 7 bases. V dropped 4 bases and J dropped 0; count of bases not matched to a gene: 6. This CDR3 is built from 15 residues. Germline values: CDR1 SGHNT, CDR2 YYREEE (reference sequence). CDR3 residues: CASSPRGNLNTEAFF. The DNA for the CDR3 is TGTGCCAGCAGCCCCAGGGGGAACTTGAACACTGAAGCTTTCTTT.

This chain links TRBV7-2 with TRBJ1-2; possibly TRBD1 for D (6 bases). This CDR3 is built from 15 residues. The V end lost 5 bases, the J end lost 4 bases, and 17 bases lay between the germline ends. Germline-derived CDR1 and CDR2 are SGHTA and FQGNSA. As DNA, the CDR3 is TGTGCCAGCAGCCCCCCAGGGGAACCCCTCTATGGCTACACCTTC. This gives the protein CASSPPGEPLYGYTF.